This T cell receptor (beta chain) derives from a study of blood T cell repertoires in COVID-19 (dated by TCRdb to 2018 to 2021). About the investigation overall: Samples from collaborators originated in the United States, Italy and Spain and spanned both the acute and convalescent phases of COVID-19. Subjects who had been exposed to COVID-19, were actively infected with it, or had recovered from it provided the deeply sampled blood TCRbeta repertoires that made up the dataset. Where available, HLA class I and class II types were taken from metadata supplied by the sample provider and were not determined by assay-based typing. The samples were drawn from two sources: the first 160 participants of the ongoing ImmuneRACE study, and fewer than 1,500 subjects contributed by 6 global collaborators. The repertoires were released in a freely available public database intended as a resource for research on the immune response to SARS-CoV-2. The sample metadata nearly always contained a de-identified subject ID, COVID-19 status, age in years and sex. The material from the prospective study consisted of cDNA or gDNA derived from T cells, B-cell-depleted T cells, or PBMCs.

For this clone: The antigen it recognizes is unknown. No much larger clonotype is one base removed from it; base qualities were not supplied.

Each collaborating institution followed its own protocols to collect whole blood in K2EDTA tubes. For TCRbeta analysis, collaborator samples were shipped as frozen whole blood, as isolated PBMCs, or as DNA extracted from either sample type. Measured from the cysteine to the phenylalanine, the CDR3 is 17 residues long. The only DNA kept is the CDR3, 51 bases in frame from the first base. For this chain, trimming is 0 bases at the V end and 2 bases at the J end, and the number of junction bases without a gene match is 4. The germline V gene encodes CDR1 SGDLS and CDR2 YYNGEE. General conclusions and limits of the study: The amount of clinical and demographic metadata varied by source and participant and was provided uncurated.

TCRbeta CDR3 regions were amplified from genomic DNA by means of the immunoSEQ Assay, a bias-controlled multiplex PCR. Regarding the original processing steps: The number of nucleated cells in each sample was estimated by amplification of reference gene primers within the assay. To quantify the absolute abundance of each unique TCRbeta CDR3 rearrangement, sequence reads were collapsed and filtered. For each sample, productive Simpson clonality was calculated as the square root of Simpson's diversity index over productive rearrangements. TCRdb re-hosts the immuneACCESS table, in-frame sequences only. Its copies lack some clones; in the studies checked, an unresolved V gene accounts for under half of them, and the cause for the rest is not known. For V, J and clone size, that table is used; D and trimming come from the DNA. The table for this sample lists more than 150,000 clones; under 90% of them were counted only once. The ten most abundant clones make up roughly 14% of the sample.

The chain links TRBV9 with TRBJ2-1, with TRBD2 identical over 11 junction bases. The sample comprised peripheral blood. This TCR was recovered from a man younger than 40 with active or convalescent COVID-19. CDR3 loop: CASSVEVAGGAYNEQFF. The DNA is as follows: TGTGCCAGCAGCGTAGAGGTAGCGGGAGGGGCCTACAATGAGCAGTTCTTC. The reference TRBV9 and TRBJ2-1 proteins fill in what lies around the CDR3, so the full variable domain reads DSGVTQTPKHLITATGQRVTLRCSPRSGDLSVYWYQQSLDQGLQFLIQYYNGEERAKGNILERFSAQQFPDLHSELNLSSLELGDSALYFCASSVEVAGGAYNEQFFGPGTRLTVL.